Each of the 18 T cell receptor beta chains below was sequenced from the same sample in a study of breast tumors, draining lymph nodes, adjacent tissues. TCRdb called the multiplex PCR reads again in MiXCR, with one record for every CDR3 protein. Found here are 200,000 or so distinct CDR3 sequences, approximately 33% of them singletons; the top ten hold roughly 4%. Breast cancer patients provided tissue from their axillary draining lymph nodes. Sequenced: axillary lymph node tissue. The origin of the receptors is a female donor with breast cancer. Some clones in this sample may be carry-over from other donors' samples.

V usage is TRBV6-2 or TRBV6-3 and J usage is TRBJ2-7; 8 nucleotides align to TRBD2. Germline CDR1 reads MNHEY; CDR2 reads SVGEGT. The junction had 10 bases not matched to a gene; V was cut back by 7 bases and J by 2 bases. CDR3 length: 15 residues. The CDR3 nucleotides read TGTGCCAGCAACACGGGGGGGGCGCGTGCCTACGAGCAGTACTTC. It translates to CASNTGGARAYEQYF.

V and J are TRBV6-2 or TRBV6-3 and TRBJ1-2; 9 bases line up with TRBD1. Germline CDR1 is MNHEY and CDR2 is SVGEGT. This CDR3 comprises 15 residues. Trimming removed 0 bases from V and 4 bases from J; junction bases left unmatched: 3. CDR3 loop: CASSYSGQGIYGYTF. The CDR3 DNA reads TGTGCCAGCAGTTACTCGGGACAGGGTATCTATGGCTACACCTTC.

This clonotype has only one observation. The conserved closing phenylalanine or tryptophan is absent in this CDR3, likely reflecting a read error. This chain joins TRBV20-1 and TRBJ1-6, with 8 bases identical to TRBD1. From germline, CDR1 is DFQATT and CDR2 SNEGSKA (reference sequence). This CDR3 is built from 15 residues. CDR3 DNA sequence: TGCAGTGCTAACAAGGACAGGGCCGATAATCCACCCCTCCACCTT. Protein product: CSANKDRADNPPLHL.

This clonotype was picked up many times. The chain couples TRBV7-3 to TRBJ1-4; no reliable D call. The CDR3 covers 15 residues. V was clipped by 0 bases and J by 8 bases, with 13 bases between them. Germline loops: CDR1 SGHTA, CDR2 FQGTGA. The CDR3 bases are TGTGCCAGCAGCTTAACGGGAACAGTCGGGGAAAAACTGTTTTTT. It specifies CASSLTGTVGEKLFF. The entire variable domain, with the rest obtained from reference TRBV7-3 and TRBJ1-4, is as follows: GAGVSQTPSNKVTEKGKYVELRCDPISGHTALYWYRQSLGQGPEFLIYFQGTGAADDSGLPNDRFFAVRPEGSVSTLKIQRTERGDSAVYLCASSLTGTVGEKLFFGSGTQLSVL.

This clonotype was observed a few times. The rearrangement joins TRBV30 to TRBJ2-1; 8 nucleotides match TRBD2. Germline-derived CDR1 and CDR2 are GTSNPN and SVGIG (reference sequence). The CDR3 covers 13 residues. V shed 1 base and J 10 bases; nucleotides not matched to a gene: 6. The CDR3 here is CAWSAQPSGEQFF. The CDR3 DNA sequence: TGTGCCTGGAGTGCTCAACCTAGCGGGGAGCAGTTCTTC.

The chain links TRBV5-1 to TRBJ1-4; D possibly corresponds to TRBD1 (5 bases). The CDR3 sequence is 14 residues long. The V end was cut by 6 bases, the J end by 4 bases, with 13 bases between. CDR1 and CDR2 from the germline V gene are SGHRS and YFSETQ. The CDR3: CASKRQFSNEKLFF. DNA of the CDR3: TGCGCCAGCAAAAGACAGTTCAGTAATGAAAAACTGTTTTTT. The whole variable domain, filled in from reference TRBV5-1 and TRBJ1-4, reads KAGVTQTPRYLIKTRGQQVTLSCSPISGHRSVSWYQQTPGQGLQFLFEYFSETQRNKGNFPGRFSGRQFSNSRSEMNVSTLELGDSALYLCASKRQFSNEKLFFGSGTQLSVL.

Comments on this clonotype: This may stem from a read error, because a much larger clone lies one nucleotide away. The rearrangement links TRBV5-5 to TRBJ2-7; weak D call: TRBD2 (7 bases). The CDR3 is 19 amino acids. V lost 2 bases, J lost 3 bases, and 27 bases lay in between. Looked up from germline, CDR1 is SGHKS and CDR2 is YYEKEE (reference sequence). The CDR3 region has the DNA TGTGCCAGCAGCTTAAAGGGGGGGGCAGGGGCGACCTTTGGCTACGAGCAGTACTTC. Residues: CASSLKGGAGATFGYEQYF.

The CDR3 region has the DNA TGTGCCAGCAGCTTAGCGCATCAGGGGGGGACTGAAGCTTTCTTT. Translating it yields CASSLAHQGGTEAFF. V and J are TRBV7-9 and TRBJ1-1; 7 positions match TRBD1. This CDR3 spans 15 amino acids. Germline V gene lookup returns CDR1 SEHNR and CDR2 FQNEAQ (reference sequence). V lost 0 bases and J lost 5; bases outside the gene matches: 6.

The rearrangement links TRBV7-9 to TRBJ2-5, with 11 bases aligning to TRBD2. CDR1 and CDR2 from the germline V gene are SEHNR and FQNEAQ (reference sequence). The CDR3 loop spans 17 amino acids. V was pared by 5 bases and J by 3 bases, with 11 bases of the junction left unmatched. The CDR3 reads CASSVGASGGTEETQYF. CDR3 sequence (DNA): TGTGCCAGCAGCGTTGGGGCTAGCGGGGGGACCGAAGAGACCCAGTACTTC. Complete variable domain (other parts from reference TRBV7-9 and TRBJ2-5): DTGVSQNPRHKITKRGQNVTFRCDPISEHNRLYWYRQTLGQGPEFLTYFQNEAQLEKSRLLSDRFSAERPKGSFSTLEIQRTEQGDSAMYLCASSVGASGGTEETQYFGPGTRLLVL.

A note on this clonotype: One base away lies a much larger clone, so this may be a sequencing read error. This chain links TRBV7-8 with TRBJ2-1; 10 positions match TRBD1. The CDR3 loop spans 16 amino acids. Germline V gives CDR1 SGHVS, CDR2 FQNEAQ. The CDR3 spells CASSQVGTGVYNEQFF. The DNA of the CDR3 is TGCGCCAGCAGCCAAGTCGGGACAGGGGTGTACAATGAGCAGTTCTTC.

In this sample, this clonotype turned up many times. The V gene is TRBV2, the J gene TRBJ1-6, with 7 bases that match TRBD1. Germline lookup yields CDR1 SNHLY and CDR2 FYNNEI. CDR3 length: 14 amino acids. Trimming took 7 bases from V and 7 from J; bases not matched to a gene: 7. CDR3 region: CASNGKQGNSPLHF. The CDR3 DNA reads as TGTGCCAGCAACGGGAAACAGGGGAATTCACCCCTCCACTTT.

With respect to this clonotype: Relative to the germline gene, one junction end is altered; a read error may explain this. The rearrangement uses TRBV5-1 and TRBJ2-5; D is possibly TRBD1 or TRBD2 (5 bases each). Germline V gives CDR1 SGHRS, CDR2 YFSETQ. This CDR3 is built from 12 residues. The CDR3 here is CASSPSLGTHYF. CDR3 coding DNA: TGCGCCAGCAGCCCTTCTTTGGGGACCCACTACTTC.

The chain uses TRBV15 and TRBJ1-6; perhaps TRBD1 as D (6 bases). Germline loops: CDR1 LNHNV, CDR2 YYDKDF (reference sequence). Trimming left V 3 bases short and J 8 bases short, with 8 bases between. CDR3 length: 13 amino acids. The CDR3 protein is CATSSGQHSPLHF. CDR3 bases: TGTGCCACCAGCAGCGGACAGCATTCACCCCTCCACTTT. Drawing the rest from reference TRBV15 and TRBJ1-6, the complete variable domain is DAMVIQNPRYQVTQFGKPVTLSCSQTLNHNVMYWYQQKSSQAPKLLFHYYDKDFNNEADTPDNFQSRRPNTSFCFLDIRSPGLGDTAMYLCATSSGQHSPLHFGNGTRLTVT.

The V gene is TRBV7-2, the J gene TRBJ1-1; 11 bases line up with TRBD1. In germline, CDR1 is SGHTA, CDR2 FQGNSA. V trimming: 5 bases; J trimming: 1 base; junction bases outside the gene matches: 12. The CDR3 is 18 amino acids. The CDR3 coding sequence is TGTGCCAGCAGCCTCCGGACAGGGGGCGCCCGGAAGAACACTGAAGCTTTCTTT. It specifies CASSLRTGGARKNTEAFF. The full variable domain, its missing parts supplied by reference TRBV7-2 and TRBJ1-1, is GAGVSQSPSNKVTEKGKDVELRCDPISGHTALYWYRQSLGQGLEFLIYFQGNSAPDKSGLPSDRFSAERTGGSVSTLTIQRTQQEDSAVYLCASSLRTGGARKNTEAFFGQGTRLTVV.

V is TRBV5-5 and J is TRBJ2-5, with D perhaps matching TRBD1 (6 bases). The CDR3 totals 15 residues. The germline V gene has CDR1 SGHKS and CDR2 YYEKEE (reference sequence). The V end was cut by 1 base, the J end by 5 bases, with 15 bases between. The CDR3 DNA reads TGTGCCAGCAGCTTGTCGGGACACCTCCGTGAGACCCAGTACTTC. This translates into CASSLSGHLRETQYF.

This clonotype was detected many times. This chain connects TRBV4-1 to TRBJ2-5; TRBD2 might be the D (5 bases). The CDR3 has 16 amino acids. With 4 bases removed from V and 1 base from J, the gap between germline ends came to 16 bases. Germline values: CDR1 MGHRA, CDR2 YSYEKL. The CDR3 region is CASSPGVTTSQETQYF. CDR3 DNA: TGCGCCAGCAGCCCTGGAGTAACAACTAGCCAAGAGACCCAGTACTTC.

At least ten counts were recorded for this clonotype. The J gene is TRBJ2-7, the V gene TRBV30; 16 bases are shared with TRBD2. This CDR3 is 18 amino acids long. Germline values: CDR1 GTSNPN, CDR2 SVGIG (reference sequence). J gave up 1 base and V 3 bases, and 9 bases lay outside the gene matches. The DNA for the CDR3 is TGTGCCTGGAGCAACACCGCGGGACTAGCGGGAGGGTCCTACGAGCAGTACTTC. Protein: CAWSNTAGLAGGSYEQYF.

The CDR3 DNA reads as TGCGCCAGCAGCCACGAACAGGGGCCTGATAATTCACCCCTCCACTTT. It translates to CASSHEQGPDNSPLHF. The V gene is TRBV4-3, the J gene TRBJ1-6; TRBD1 matches 7 bases. This CDR3 contains 16 residues. Germline V gives CDR1 LGHNA, CDR2 YSLEER. V lost 3 bases and J lost 5; bases outside the gene matches: 7.